Sequencing of this T cell receptor (beta chain) was carried out in a study of graft-versus-host responses after intestinal transplantation. Study overall: Recipients were given multivisceral, liver-intestinal, or isolated intestinal transplants. The study gave all recipients anti-thymocyte globulin induction, then tacrolimus and steroids for 2 to 3 years.

The CDR3 has 13 residues. Trimming at V came to 4 bases and at J to 2 bases, leaving 2 bases not matched to a gene. Germline V gene lookup returns CDR1 LNHDA and CDR2 SQIVND (reference sequence). Here immunoSEQ multiplex PCR was the method, and the copy in TCRdb shows in-frame clones only, minus some. The table records more than 13,000 clones, around two thirds of them present only once. The sample holds a few counts of this clone. Its matching antigen is unknown. The authors processed graft tissue to release intraepithelial and lamina propria lymphocytes. Findings of the study overall: Circulating GvH clones peaking coincided with falling HvG clones soon after transplant. Subjects displaying graft-donor T cell macrochimerism possessed elevated graft-versus-host to host-versus-graft clonal ratios inside allografts.

V and J are TRBV19 and TRBJ2-7; the match to TRBD1 covers 7 bases. This TCR derives from a human patient who received an intestinal transplant, so some T cells may come from the graft donor. The source material was ileum tissue, sampled 650 to 700 days after intestinal transplantation. CDR3 amino acids: CASSKGTAYEQYF. CDR3 DNA: TGTGCCAGTAGTAAAGGGACAGCCTACGAGCAGTACTTC.